The next 2 T cell receptor beta chains were all read from a single sample in a study of blood T cell repertoires in COVID-19. Using immunoSEQ multiplex PCR, the repertoire was profiled, and TCRdb retains in-frame clones only, with some absent. The table lists around 100,000 clones, about 86% of them singletons. The sample consisted of peripheral blood. These receptor sequences come from an elderly man with acute or convalescent COVID-19.

The V call is TRBV19, the J call TRBJ1-1, with a weak D call TRBD1 (6 bases). This CDR3 has 13 residues. Germline CDR1 is LNHDA and CDR2 is SQIVND (reference sequence). The germline V and J ends were trimmed by 6 bases and 3 bases, with 11 bases remaining between them. The CDR3 sequence is CASSGTLYTEAFF. DNA of the CDR3: TGTGCCAGTAGCGGGACACTCTACACTGAAGCTTTCTTT.

The chain combines TRBV7-2 with TRBJ1-3, with 8 bases matching TRBD1. The CDR3 contains 16 residues. J lost 0 bases, V lost 3 bases, and 4 bases had no gene match. Germline CDR1 reads SGHTA; CDR2 reads FQGNSA. The CDR3 is CASSFTGGLSGNTIYF. Written as DNA, the CDR3 is TGTGCCAGCAGCTTTACAGGGGGTCTCTCTGGAAACACCATATATTTT.